The 17 T cell receptor beta chains in this list originate from one sample, sequenced in a study of blood T cell repertoires in COVID-19. Libraries were prepared by immunoSEQ multiplex PCR; TCRdb keeps only in-frame clonotypes and omits some of them. There are tens of thousands of clones in the sample; 80% to 95% occur only once, and more than 0.4% lies in the top ten. The sequenced sample consisted of peripheral blood. Receptor source: a man aged 50-60 years with COVID-19, enrolled during active disease.

The chain links TRBV7-3 to TRBJ2-7; D unclear. Germline V CDR1 and CDR2: SGHTA, FQGTGA. This CDR3 comprises 14 residues. Trimming removed 2 bases at V and 1 base at J, with 9 bases between. CDR3 DNA: TGTGCCAGCAGCTTAGAGGCGGCGTCCTACGAGCAGTACTTC. This gives the protein CASSLEAASYEQYF.

Only one count was recorded for this clone. The chain has TRBV5-5 and TRBJ1-4; 9 nucleotides match TRBD1. CDR1 is SGHKS and CDR2 is YYEKEE in the germline V gene (reference sequence). Losses at the gene ends were 2 bases for V and 5 bases for J; bases not matched to a gene: 7. The CDR3 length is 16 residues. The CDR3 protein is CASSLFRTGENEKLFF. The CDR3 bases are TGTGCCAGCAGCTTATTCAGGACAGGGGAGAATGAAAAACTGTTTTTT.

This clone was seen a single time. The chain employs TRBV27 and TRBJ2-5; TRBD2 matches at 8 bases. V lost 3 bases, J lost 2 bases, and 8 bases stayed unmatched. The length of the CDR3 is 16 residues. Germline CDR1 is MNHEY and CDR2 is SMNVEV (reference sequence). The CDR3 protein is CASSFGGRSPQETQYF. CDR3 nucleotides: TGTGCCAGCAGTTTTGGCGGGAGGTCGCCTCAAGAGACCCAGTACTTC.

The V call is TRBV28, the J call TRBJ2-3; D gene ambiguous. CDR3 length: 14 residues. V was pared by 7 bases and J by 2 bases, with 13 bases between. The V gene's germline CDR1 is MDHEN and CDR2 SYDVKM. The chain's CDR3 is CASTLGRNTDTQYF. The CDR3 region has the DNA TGTGCCAGCACTCTTGGCAGAAACACAGATACGCAGTATTTT.

This clone is a singleton in its sample. The rearrangement links TRBV5-6 to TRBJ1-2; D perhaps matches TRBD1 (6 bases). With 4 bases removed from V and 2 bases from J, the gap between germline ends came to 12 bases. The germline V gene encodes CDR1 SGHDT and CDR2 YYEEEE. The CDR3 is made up of 14 amino acids. For the CDR3, the DNA is TGTGCCAGCAGCAAGGGCGACAGGAACTATGGCTACACCTTC. Translating gives CASSKGDRNYGYTF.

V usage is TRBV2 and J usage is TRBJ1-3; D ambiguous. The CDR3 spans 12 residues. The ends were cut back, 4 bases at V and 7 bases at J, with 8 bases in the middle. From germline, CDR1 is SNHLY and CDR2 FYNNEI. The CDR3 reads CASSVRWNTIYF. The DNA for the CDR3 is TGTGCCAGCAGTGTACGGTGGAACACCATATATTTT.

The chain joins TRBV4-1 to TRBJ1-1; tentatively, D is TRBD1 (6 bases). The V end was cut by 4 bases, the J end by 0 bases, with 12 bases between. Germline V gene data show CDR1 as MGHRA and CDR2 as YSYEKL. The CDR3 contains 15 residues. The CDR3 region is CASSRTDYLNTEAFF. As DNA, the CDR3 is TGCGCCAGCAGCCGGACAGACTATCTGAACACTGAAGCTTTCTTT.

CDR3 sequence reads: CASRSTSGRAGEQFF. In DNA form, the CDR3 reads TGTGCCAGCAGGTCGACTAGCGGGAGGGCGGGTGAGCAGTTCTTC. The chain is built from TRBV7-9 and TRBJ2-1; TRBD2 aligns across 14 bases. Per germline, CDR1 SEHNR and CDR2 FQNEAQ (reference sequence). The junction had 7 bases not matched to a gene; V was cut back by 6 bases and J by 9 bases. CDR3 length: 15 amino acids.

J is TRBJ1-1 and V is TRBV19; D might be TRBD1 (5 bases). The CDR3 covers 13 residues. V was shortened by 5 bases and J by 7 bases, with 14 bases between the two germline ends. The germline CDR1 and CDR2 sequences are LNHDA and SQIVND (reference sequence). CDR3 sequence reads: CASSLGGKGEAFF. CDR3 sequence (DNA): TGTGCCAGTAGTCTGGGGGGGAAGGGTGAAGCTTTCTTT.

This chain connects TRBV7-9 to TRBJ1-5; D remains unclear. The CDR3 loop spans 19 amino acids. CDR1 SEHNR and CDR2 FQNEAQ come from the germline V gene (reference sequence). V lost 2 bases, J lost 6 bases, and 26 bases lay in between. The CDR3 is CASSLKPGWTEQRGQPQHF. The CDR3 region has the DNA TGTGCCAGCAGCTTAAAACCCGGCTGGACGGAACAGCGGGGTCAGCCCCAGCATTTT.

The rearrangement joins TRBV4-1 to TRBJ2-1; the match to TRBD2 covers 9 bases. The CDR3 is made up of 16 amino acids. The V gene end was trimmed by 2 bases and the J gene end by 3 bases; junction bases not matched to a gene: 5. Germline CDR1 and CDR2: MGHRA and YSYEKL. CDR3 coding DNA: TGCGCCAGCAGCCAACAATTAGCGGGGGTCTACAATGAGCAGTTCTTC. It specifies CASSQQLAGVYNEQFF.

The V and J genes are TRBV30 and TRBJ2-1; 7 nucleotides match TRBD2. This CDR3 has 13 amino acids. Germline-derived CDR1 and CDR2 are GTSNPN and SVGIG (reference sequence). J was trimmed by 4 bases and V by 0 bases; bases with no gene match: 0. The CDR3 region is CAWSVGRYNEQFF. The DNA of the CDR3 is TGTGCCTGGAGTGTCGGGAGGTACAATGAGCAGTTCTTC. The full variable domain, its missing parts supplied by reference TRBV30 and TRBJ2-1, is SQTIHQWPATLVQPVGSPLSLECTVEGTSNPNLYWYRQAAGRGLQLLFYSVGIGQISSEVPQNLSASRPQDRQFILSSKKLLLSDSGFYLCAWSVGRYNEQFFGPGTRLTVL.

This sequence joins TRBV18 and TRBJ1-5, with D possibly TRBD1 on 5 matching bases. Trimming pared 2 bases from V and 7 bases from J, leaving 18 bases between. Germline values: CDR1 KGHSH, CDR2 LQKENI. The CDR3 is 16 residues long. This CDR3 is CASSPSQLTVGQPQHF. The CDR3 DNA follows: TGTGCCAGCTCACCATCGCAACTGACAGTGGGGCAGCCCCAGCATTTT.

This sequence joins TRBV5-1 and TRBJ2-3; tentative D call: TRBD1 (5 bases). Trimming left V 6 bases short and J 3 bases short, with 20 bases between. This CDR3 comprises 16 residues. Germline V gene data show CDR1 as SGHRS and CDR2 as YFSETQ. CDR3 DNA sequence: TGCGCCAGCACAGGGCAATTTAGGATGCGAACAGATACGCAGTATTTT. Translated: CASTGQFRMRTDTQYF.

CDR3 nucleotide sequence: TGTGCCAGCAGCATTGACAGGGGTGGTGAAGCTTTCTTT. Protein product: CASSIDRGGEAFF. The rearrangement joins TRBV7-2 to TRBJ1-1; TRBD1 matches 8 bases. The CDR3 covers 13 residues. With V trimmed by 5 bases and J by 7 bases, 6 bases remained unmatched. Germline V gene lookup returns CDR1 SGHTA and CDR2 FQGNSA.

V and J are TRBV29-1 and TRBJ1-4, with TRBD1 matching 7 bases. Germline values: CDR1 SQVTM, CDR2 ANQGSEA. The CDR3 runs 12 residues. V shed 2 bases and J 13 bases; nucleotides not matched to a gene: 7. The chain's CDR3 is CSVETTGLGLFF. CDR3 DNA sequence: TGCAGCGTTGAAACGACAGGGTTAGGACTGTTTTTT.

The CDR3 coding sequence is TGTGCCAGCAGCCATGTCGGGGGGCACAGCACTGAAGCTTTCTTT. Amino acid sequence: CASSHVGGHSTEAFF. This sequence joins TRBV4-2 and TRBJ1-1; D perhaps matches TRBD1 (6 bases). The germline V gene encodes CDR1 LGHNA and CDR2 YNFKEQ. V was clipped by 3 bases and J by 4 bases, with 15 bases between them. The CDR3 has 15 residues.